These T cell receptor beta chains were read from a single sample in a study of T-cell memory formation after mild COVID-19. In TCRdb, the 5' RACE reads were re-called with MiXCR into one record per CDR3 protein. The sample has 380,000 or so distinct CDR3 sequences; over 13% are singletons. The specimen was PBMCs or a T cell subset sorted from them (not recorded which). The receptors shown here come from a man aged 18 to 30 who had mild COVID-19 (a few samples of this study predate the infection). Cell type and time point are not known. Both conserved end residues are part of each CDR3. A D gene is named only where the DNA matches it firmly. Only some rows state a clone size, as once, few, many or a class for expanded clones.

CDR3 protein,CDR3 DNA,D gene,V gene,J gene,clone size
CASADTANTGELFF,TGTGCCAGCGCGGACACTGCGAACACCGGGGAGCTGTTTTTT,NA,TRBV7-6,TRBJ2-2,few
CASTERTASYEQYF,TGTGCCAGCACCGAACGGACAGCCTCCTACGAGCAGTACTTC,NA,TRBV6-6,TRBJ2-7,few
CASSLGAASITQYF,TGCGCCAGCAGTTTGGGGGCGGCGAGCATAACCCAGTACTTC,NA,TRBV5-1,TRBJ2-5,NA
CASSKDRGGEETQYF,TGTGCCAGTAGTAAGGACAGGGGAGGCGAAGAGACCCAGTACTTC,TRBD1,TRBV19,TRBJ2-5,NA
CASSFPGTRNTEAFF,TGTGCCAGCAGTTTCCCCGGGACACGGAACACTGAAGCTTTCTTT,NA,TRBV7-9,TRBJ1-1,NA
CASSPRDRTTANYGYTF,TGCGCCAGCAGCCCGCGGGACAGGACGACAGCTAACTATGGCTACACCTTC,TRBD1,TRBV4-1,TRBJ1-2,few
CATSDSRAGGRYTF,TGTGCCACCAGTGACTCGCGTGCAGGGGGACGCTACACCTTC,TRBD1,TRBV24-1,TRBJ1-2,NA
CASSQNRGEKLFF,TGTGCCAGCAGCCAAAACAGGGGTGAAAAACTGTTTTTT,TRBD1,TRBV4-2,TRBJ1-4,NA
CASSMQATNEKLFF,TGTGCCAGTAGTATGCAGGCAACTAATGAAAAACTGTTTTTT,NA,TRBV19,TRBJ1-4,NA
CASSRHRRDQPQHF,TGTGCCAGCAGCCGACACAGGAGAGATCAGCCCCAGCATTTT,NA,TRBV6-2/TRBV6-3,TRBJ1-5,NA
CASSPPRSSYGYTF,TGTGCCAGCAGCCCGCCCCGCTCATCCTATGGCTACACCTTC,NA,TRBV7-2,TRBJ1-2,NA
CASSKAKCGGTGFGYTF,TGTGCCAGCAGCAAAGCGAAGTGCGGGGGCACGGGGTTTGGCTACACCTTC,NA,TRBV21-1,TRBJ1-2,NA
CASSGQGANTGELFF,TGTGCCAGCAGTGGACAGGGTGCAAACACCGGGGAGCTGTTTTTT,TRBD1,TRBV2,TRBJ2-2,many
CASSETERNQPQHF,TGTGCCAGCAGCGAGACAGAACGCAATCAGCCCCAGCATTTT,NA,TRBV9,TRBJ1-5,NA
CASTDNYPRDIQYF,TGTGCCAGCACTGACAATTATCCTAGGGACATTCAGTACTTC,NA,TRBV2,TRBJ2-4,few
CSAAGTSFVDSIQYF,TGCAGTGCTGCCGGGACTAGTTTCGTAGATAGCATTCAGTACTTC,TRBD2,TRBV20-1,TRBJ2-4,NA
CSARERFRVYEQYF,TGCAGTGCTAGAGAGCGATTCAGGGTCTACGAGCAGTACTTC,NA,TRBV20-1,TRBJ2-7,NA
CAWKASSYEQYF,TGTGCCTGGAAAGCCAGCTCCTACGAGCAGTACTTC,NA,TRBV30,TRBJ2-7,NA
CASKTGGQNSPLHF,TGTGCCAGCAAGACAGGTGGGCAAAATTCACCCCTCCACTTT,NA,TRBV6-2/TRBV6-3,TRBJ1-6,few
CASSQDLAGGPSTDTQYF,TGTGCCAGCAGCCAAGATCTTGCGGGGGGGCCTAGCACAGATACGCAGTATTTT,TRBD2,TRBV4-2,TRBJ2-3,NA
CASSTGQGMTDTQYF,TGTGCCAGCAGCACGGGACAGGGGATGACAGATACGCAGTATTTT,TRBD1,TRBV3-1,TRBJ2-3,NA
CASSQDTGGNQPQHF,TGCGCCAGCAGCCAAGATACAGGGGGCAATCAGCCCCAGCATTTT,TRBD1,TRBV4-1,TRBJ1-5,NA
CASSSQGAGASYNEQFF,TGTGCCAGCAGTTCTCAGGGTGCGGGGGCTTCCTACAATGAGCAGTTCTTC,NA,TRBV7-3,TRBJ2-1,many
CSVAWADGEQYF,TGCAGCGTGGCCTGGGCAGACGGCGAGCAGTACTTC,NA,TRBV29-1,TRBJ2-7,NA
CASSGLMNTEAFF,TGTGCCAGCAGTGGACTGATGAACACTGAAGCTTTCTTT,NA,TRBV6-5,TRBJ1-1,few
CASSQQGVSRYEQYF,TGTGCCAGCAGCCAACAGGGGGTATCTCGTTACGAGCAGTACTTC,TRBD1,TRBV12-3/TRBV12-4,TRBJ2-7,few
CASSQDRQEAFF,TGTGCCAGCAGCCAAGATCGGCAGGAGGCTTTCTTT,NA,TRBV4-2,TRBJ1-1,few
CASSHYELHASPLHF,TGTGCCAGCAGCCACTACGAGCTTCACGCTTCACCCCTCCACTTT,NA,TRBV7-9,TRBJ1-6,many
CSATGQGGTLSYEQYF,TGCAGTGCTACTGGACAGGGAGGAACGCTCAGCTACGAGCAGTACTTC,TRBD1,TRBV20-1,TRBJ2-7,few
CASSFAAYNEQFF,TGCGCCAGCAGCTTCGCAGCGTACAATGAGCAGTTCTTC,NA,TRBV5-1,TRBJ2-1,NA
CASSLALRLAGGIEQYF,TGTGCCAGCAGCCTCGCTTTACGTCTAGCGGGGGGGATCGAGCAGTACTTC,TRBD2,TRBV7-8,TRBJ2-7,NA
CASSYSQTYEQYF,TGTGCCAGCAGTTACTCCCAGACCTACGAGCAGTACTTC,NA,TRBV6-5,TRBJ2-7,NA
CASSVSGQGTEAFF,TGCGCCAGCAGCGTGTCTGGACAGGGGACTGAAGCTTTCTTT,TRBD1,TRBV4-1,TRBJ1-1,NA
CASRLTRAETQYF,TGTGCCAGCAGACTAACGCGGGCGGAGACCCAGTACTTC,NA,TRBV6-5,TRBJ2-5,many
CASSLGGRASYEQYF,TGCGCCAGCAGCTTAGGGGGGCGGGCGTCCTACGAGCAGTACTTC,NA,TRBV5-1,TRBJ2-7,NA
CASSHSSGGTLSYNEQFF,TGTGCCAGCAGTCATTCTAGCGGGGGGACCCTTTCCTACAATGAGCAGTTCTTC,TRBD2,TRBV11-2,TRBJ2-1,few
CASSPETEGETQYF,TGTGCCAGCAGCCCCGAGACAGAGGGAGAGACCCAGTACTTC,NA,TRBV7-9,TRBJ2-5,NA
CASSEWGAAYNEQFF,TGTGCCAGCAGTGAATGGGGAGCTGCTTACAATGAGCAGTTCTTC,NA,TRBV2,TRBJ2-1,few
CSAPYRGGIDTQYF,TGCAGTGCTCCATACAGGGGGGGAATAGATACGCAGTATTTT,NA,TRBV20-1,TRBJ2-3,NA
CSARVQNTGELFF,TGCAGTGCTAGGGTACAGAACACCGGGGAGCTGTTTTTT,NA,TRBV20-1,TRBJ2-2,NA
CASSPDGVSTDTQYF,TGTGCCAGCAGCCCTGACGGGGTGAGCACAGATACGCAGTATTTT,NA,TRBV7-3,TRBJ2-3,NA
CASSVREAFF,TGTGCCAGCAGCGTTCGGGAAGCTTTCTTT,NA,TRBV7-9,TRBJ1-1,NA
CASSHGGGGGVAAGGTDTQYF,TGCGCCAGCAGCCATGGCGGAGGAGGCGGGGTAGCCGCGGGTGGCACAGATACGCAGTATTTT,NA,TRBV4-3,TRBJ2-3,few